This TCR beta chain was obtained from a study of cytomegalovirus exposure and HLA in healthy donors (dated by TCRdb to the late 2010s). Background on the whole study: An earlier analysis of several hundred of the donors reported 250 to 300 Gb of sequence data and 100 million to 140 million unique TCR beta sequences from about 179 million T cells. An early release that covered about 600 HLA-typed donors contained approximately 300 gigabases of sequencing data and 65 million to 100 million unique TCR sequences. The genetic ancestry cluster associated with self-reported Caucasian donors included around 76% of the 350 to 500 genotyped donors. The aim of the study was to test whether cataloging public T cell receptors could identify signatures of past pathogen exposure. The study profiled the T cell repertoires of fewer than 850 subjects by immunosequencing and related them to cytomegalovirus serostatus. A separate validation cohort of over a hundred different subjects was used in addition to the roughly 700-subject first cohort. To predict cytomegalovirus infection status, the study combined high-throughput TCR immunosequencing, statistical association of individual TCRs with disease status, and machine learning. A later analysis re-analyzed previously published TCR beta repertoires from roughly 690 donors and added high-resolution HLA genotyping to study TCR occurrence patterns. The later analysis used no new phenotypic data to find candidate immune exposures, relying instead on TCR beta sequences and their occurrence across donors. An earlier analysis of more than 450 of the donors used high-throughput TCR beta sequencing to judge whether each TCR beta V gene segment behaved as functional or pseudogenic. Donor age, sex, ethnicity and CMV serostatus were collected together with the repertoire data. A later genetic analysis used genome-wide SNP genotypes for about 60% of the roughly 700 donors, treating that subset as a discovery cohort. Every discovery cohort repertoire had been produced on one sequencing platform. Class I and class II HLA loci were covered by the typing at four-digit resolution. The number of typed donors differed by locus: about 620-640 for A, B, C, DRB1 and DQB1; approximately 540 for DQA1; about 600 for DPA1; and approximately 450 for DPB1. About five DR-DQ haplotypes were treated as single units for association and clustering because of strong linkage in the cohort. On average, approximately 250,000 unique TCR beta nucleotide sequences were sequenced per donor among several hundred genotyped donors of the cohort, with roughly a sixth of those sequences being non-productive. The paper's findings and limits, for the study overall: A group of highly shared sequence variants was considered likely to be a technical artifact of the sequencing pipeline. A total of fewer than 200 TCR beta chains were listed by the study as associated with cytomegalovirus. In both the original and validation cohorts, the classifier was reported to diagnose cytomegalovirus status with high specificity and sensitivity. Linkage disequilibrium might explain the correlated functional status among segregating V segments, but an unknown experimental factor could not be ruled out. According to a later genetic analysis, donors in an Asian-associated ancestry cluster had fewer N-insertions in productive TCRs than the roughly 670-donor mean. An association between a missense DCLRE1C variant and V-gene and J-gene trimming of TCR beta chains was found in a later genetic analysis and replicated in an independent cohort. Some IMGT-functional V segments, including TRBV6-2 and TRBV6-3, could not be distinguished by the 87-base-pair reads and were therefore excluded. Because counts were too low, some 17 rarely observed V segments, including chromosome 9 orphons, were excluded from the earlier analysis of some 540 of the donors. The authors suggested that the approach could potentially be extended to other disease states and immunological phenotypes. A further reported finding was that TCR beta sequences accurately predicted the HLA-A and HLA-B alleles for most subjects in the first cohort. HLA typing was unavailable for some donors at each locus, so association tests used only the typed subset. Roughly uniform sequencing depth across donors was assumed in presence/absence analyses, although this assumption may not hold. In vitro tests confirmed that a few of the cytomegalovirus-associated TCR beta chains recognize cytomegalovirus antigens. Strong co-occurrence of HLA alleles, especially DR and DQ, made assigning TCR associations to individual alleles difficult. Specific HLA alleles were associated with 16,951 TCR beta sequences at a false discovery rate of 0.05 in a later analysis. Broadly in line with IMGT annotations, most TCR beta V segments showed up in productive rearrangements about 90% or about 30% of the time in an earlier analysis of 587 of the donors. While some public TCRs were present in many individuals, most TCR sequences turned up only very rarely across donors. Compared with equally common non-associated chains, HLA-associated TCR beta chains in a later analysis were more clonally expanded and had lower generation probabilities. The cohort was sequenced for TCR beta chains only, and without alpha or paired-chain data the features that could be detected were limited. According to a later analysis, most CMV-associated TCR beta chains appeared to be HLA-restricted, and the HLA associations seemed to be driven largely by CMV exposure. The only immune exposure information available for the cohort was CMV serostatus. A later analysis found that TCR association rates varied across HLA loci, with DRB1 alleles showing the most associated TCRs and HLA-C alleles the fewest. According to a later analysis, parvovirus B19, influenza, CMV and Epstein-Barr virus appeared linked to several top co-occurrence clusters.

The library came from the immunoSEQ multiplex PCR assay. For the multiplex PCR, a mixture combining 60 forward primers for TCR Vbeta segments and 13 reverse primers for TCR Jbeta segments was used. The CDR3 region of rearranged TCR beta genes was amplified from genomic DNA by a multiplex PCR assay. The Illumina HiSeq System was used to sequence the amplified TCR beta libraries as 87-base-pair reads. Processing in the source paper ran as follows. A later analysis tallied 75 million to 95 million unique TCR beta chains across the 700 or so repertoires, and approximately 9.9 million of those chains were shared by two or more donors. Raw reads were error-corrected and collapsed into unique sequences by a nearest-neighbor algorithm in which closely related sequences were merged to remove PCR and sequencing errors. To assign V, D and J gene segments, CDR3 sequences were aligned to IMGT reference sequences. For a sequence to be retained, a match of at least six nucleotides was required to both a V gene segment and a J gene segment. Rearrangements were called productive when the CDR3 lacked stop codons and stayed in frame with V and J; all others were non-productive. Following IMGT convention, CDR3 was defined as the stretch from the second conserved V-encoded cysteine to the conserved J-encoded phenylalanine. The earlier analysis of some 540 of the donors excluded any sequence lacking an unambiguous match to a single V gene segment. In an earlier analysis of several hundred of the donors, V segments were called functional above 56.7% productive rearrangements and were called segregating when the between-donor standard deviation exceeded 5%. To diagnose cytomegalovirus status from the catalog of TCR beta chain sequences, a statistical classification framework was built. In a later analysis, V and J genes were assigned by comparing TCR nucleotide sequences against IMGT/GENE-DB human TR gene sequences. The TCRdist pipeline was used in a later analysis to assign CDR3 sequences and most-parsimonious VDJ recombination scenarios. A later analysis defined each TCR beta chain by its CDR3 amino acid sequence plus V-gene family, and excluded reads lacking a unique V-gene family. To address suspected cross-contamination and a sequencing artifact, a later analysis removed several hundred highly shared, low-generation-probability nucleotide sequences. In a later analysis, a clonal expansion index for each public chain was calculated from normalized within-repertoire ranks of inferred template counts. In a later analysis, generation probabilities were computed using a VDJ recombination model fitted to out-of-frame rearrangements, and the results were checked against IGoR. Hypergeometric tests were used in a later analysis to score TCR-TCR, TCR-HLA and TCR-CMV co-occurrence, with a repertoire-size bias correction applied to the TCR pairs. A later analysis estimated false discovery rates by permuting HLA or CMV assignments 20 times. A later analysis grouped co-occurring TCRs with DBSCAN, adding TCRdist sequence similarity when clustering within HLA-allele-positive subsets. Repertoires with fewer than 30,000 or more than 120,000 public chains were left out of co-occurrence clustering, as were about 5 repertoires with anomalous nucleotide sharing. TCRdb holds this immuneACCESS table with in-frame rearrangements only. Some clones are missing; in checked studies, unresolved V genes explain under half, and the rest has no known cause. V and J calls and clone size come straight from that table; D and trimming were deduced from the DNA. The sample profile shows 180,000 or so clones; over 80% of them were found once. The ten largest make up over 1.5% of the sample.

The cohort comprised more than 550 healthy bone marrow donors. At the time of sampling, all cohort members were nominally healthy, though unrecorded immune exposures were likely present. The donor tested CMV seronegative and was one of the 352 seronegative cohort members. Each donor provided a peripheral blood sample, and peripheral blood mononuclear cells were used for TCR beta sequencing. The Qiagen DNeasy Blood Extraction Kit was used to extract genomic DNA from the blood cell samples. The germline V gene supplies CDR1 ENHRY and CDR2 SYGVKD. V has 2 bases trimmed and J has 6 bases trimmed; junction bases matching no gene number 7. The CDR3 covers 14 residues, taking in both the cysteine and the phenylalanine. The sequence is cut down to CDR3 DNA, 42 bases in frame from base 1. The table lists this clone with a few counts. Its antigen is not yet known. No clone much larger than this one lies a single base away; base qualities are absent.

This chain joins TRBV10-3 to TRBJ2-7, with 7 bases in between that match TRBD2. The TCR originated in a man aged 35 to 55 in good health and CMV-seronegative. Sequencing input: PBMCs. The CDR3 region reads CAISEPSLAGEQYF. The nucleotides are TGTGCCATCAGTGAGCCGAGTTTAGCGGGCGAGCAGTACTTC.